Described below is a single T cell receptor (beta chain) sequence and its context. The CDR3 sequence is 12 residues long. Germline CDR1 SGHRS, CDR2 YFSETQ. Trimming took 0 bases from V and 5 from J, leaving 6 bases between them. The method was immunoSEQ multiplex PCR; TCRdb's version includes in-frame clones alone and lacks a portion of them. The data show around 230,000 clones, approximately 83% seen once. This specimen comes from a study of Tregs in tolerant kidney transplant recipients. This chain joins TRBV5-1 and TRBJ2-7; D is undetermined. The origin of this receptor is a human donor in good health. Sample: CD4+ T cells from blood. Written as DNA, the CDR3 is TGCGCCAGCAGCTTGGCCAGTAACGAGCAGTACTTC. Encoded protein: CASSLASNEQYF.